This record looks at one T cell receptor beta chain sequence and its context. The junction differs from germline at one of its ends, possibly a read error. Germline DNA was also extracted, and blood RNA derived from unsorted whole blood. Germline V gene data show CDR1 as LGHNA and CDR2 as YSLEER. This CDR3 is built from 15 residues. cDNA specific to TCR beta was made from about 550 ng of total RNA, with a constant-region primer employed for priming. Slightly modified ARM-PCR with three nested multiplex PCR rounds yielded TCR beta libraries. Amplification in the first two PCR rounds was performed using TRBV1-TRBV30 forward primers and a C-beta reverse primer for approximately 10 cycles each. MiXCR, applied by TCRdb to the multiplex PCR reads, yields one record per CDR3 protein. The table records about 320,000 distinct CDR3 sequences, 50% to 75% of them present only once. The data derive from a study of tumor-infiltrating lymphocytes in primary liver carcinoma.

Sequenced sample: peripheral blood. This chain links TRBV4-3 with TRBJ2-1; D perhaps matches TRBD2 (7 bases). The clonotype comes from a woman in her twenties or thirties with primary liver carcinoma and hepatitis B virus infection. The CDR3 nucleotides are TGCGCCAGCGCCGCTGGGGGGGGCTCCTACAATGTGCAGTTCTTC. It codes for CASAAGGGSYNVQFF.